The sequence of this T cell receptor beta chain was determined in a study of cytomegalovirus exposure and HLA in healthy donors. As to this clone: The antigen remains undetermined.

This PCR relied on a set of 60 Vbeta primers and 13 Jbeta primers. The method was immunoSEQ multiplex PCR; TCRdb's version includes in-frame clones alone and lacks a portion of them. Seen here are approximately 190,000 clones, around 83% observed once, and the top ten hold 1.7%. Findings and caveats of the study: TCR sequences were mostly rare, though some public TCRs occurred in many donors.

Source material: PBMCs. This TCR derives from a young woman in good health and CMV-seronegative.

The CDR3 nucleotides are TGTGCCAGCAGCTTAGGACAGATCACTAATGAAAAACTGTTTTTT. Encoded protein: CASSLGQITNEKLFF. V and J are TRBV7-2 and TRBJ1-4; tentative D call: TRBD1 (5 bases). CDR1 SGHTA and CDR2 FQGNSA come from the germline V gene. The length of the CDR3 is 15 residues. The V end lost 1 base, the J end lost 2 bases, and 8 bases lay between the germline ends.